This TCR beta chain was profiled in a study of early T cells in non-severe SARS-CoV-2 infection. This clonotype was counted only a few times. Trimming left V 1 base short and J 5 bases short, with 8 bases between. The CDR3 runs to 14 residues. From germline, CDR1 is LGHNA and CDR2 YNFKEQ. Separate cDNA molecules each had unique molecular identifiers attached to them. Each CDR3 protein is one row after TCRdb ran MiXCR on the 5' RACE reads. There are 45,000 to 70,000 distinct CDR3 sequences in the sample; 9.5% to 13% occur only once, and 10% lies in the top ten. This chain joins TRBV4-2 and TRBJ1-4; D ambiguous. This clonotype was sampled from an adult who was a healthcare worker with PCR-confirmed SARS-CoV-2 infection or an uninfected control (not recorded which). The material sequenced was whole blood. The CDR3 DNA is TGTGCCAGCAGCCAAGGGGAGGCAAATGAAAAACTGTTTTTT. Its protein product is CASSQGEANEKLFF.